This is a list of T cell receptor beta chains from one sample in a study of T-cell memory formation after mild COVID-19. From the 5' RACE reads, TCRdb called clonotypes with MiXCR, one entry per CDR3 protein. The data show about 130,000 distinct CDR3 sequences, 15% to 20% seen once. What was sequenced was PBMCs or a T cell subset sorted from them (not recorded which). All receptors derive from a man between 18 and 29 years old who had mild COVID-19 (a few samples of this study predate the infection). Cell type and time point are not known. Each CDR3 is given without its conserved first and last residue.

J: TRBJ1-2; V: TRBV6-5; CDR3: ASSYTTGGSYGYT
J: TRBJ2-3; V: TRBV18; CDR3: ASSPIVAGAGDTQY
J: TRBJ2-2; V: TRBV11-2; CDR3: ASSLVRTGELF
J: TRBJ2-5; V: TRBV10-2; CDR3: ASSEPLTGGLQETQY
J: TRBJ1-1; V: TRBV16; CDR3: ASSQSTNVRVAF
J: TRBJ1-2; V: TRBV20-1; CDR3: SATLETGDGYT
J: TRBJ2-5; V: TRBV20-1; CDR3: SARIAGPYQETQY
J: TRBJ1-1; V: TRBV5-1; CDR3: ASSLGGQLMGEAF
J: TRBJ1-2; V: TRBV6-1; CDR3: ASSARGGANYGYT
J: TRBJ2-3; V: TRBV11-3; CDR3: ASSLGTTPYAQY
J: TRBJ1-5; V: TRBV5-1; CDR3: ASSLDGQPQH
J: TRBJ2-5; V: TRBV5-6; CDR3: ASGSETQY
J: TRBJ1-1; V: TRBV7-2; CDR3: ASSLVWGNTEAF
J: TRBJ2-3; V: TRBV5-1; CDR3: ASSGGADTDTQY
J: TRBJ1-6; V: TRBV4-1; CDR3: ASSPVGRRLDSPLH
J: TRBJ2-1; V: TRBV7-2; CDR3: ASSYGGQIGLAAYNEQF
J: TRBJ2-2; V: TRBV20-1; CDR3: SARDSRQGAGELF
J: TRBJ2-5; V: TRBV12-3/TRBV12-4; CDR3: ASRHPDKETQY
J: TRBJ2-7; V: TRBV7-2; CDR3: ASSSIAEKQY
J: TRBJ2-7; V: TRBV5-1; CDR3: ASSWGAVGVTSSYEQY
J: TRBJ2-7; V: TRBV5-1; CDR3: ASSLGVGGRGEQY
J: TRBJ2-1; V: TRBV6-2/TRBV6-3; CDR3: ASRGISYNEQF
J: TRBJ2-1; V: TRBV11-1; CDR3: ASSFSGGPEQF
J: TRBJ2-5; V: TRBV20-1; CDR3: SAGQLAGTETQY
J: TRBJ1-3; V: TRBV29-1; CDR3: SVEDPRVGNTIY
J: TRBJ2-3; V: TRBV7-2; CDR3: ASKVMGAEDTQY
J: TRBJ1-6; V: TRBV7-9; CDR3: ASSLAGGNSPLH
J: TRBJ2-1; V: TRBV4-2; CDR3: ASSQETSGNEQF
J: TRBJ2-3; V: TRBV5-1; CDR3: ASSLAGLSSGGAGY